What follows are 26 T cell receptor beta chains derived from one specimen sequenced in a study of molecular identifiers for immune sequencing clone quantification. Via MiXCR, TCRdb re-called the PCR reads, giving one row per CDR3 protein. The sample includes some 97,000 distinct CDR3 sequences, roughly a third of them seen just once. Sequencing was performed on naive CD8+ T cells from blood, with Jurkat cell RNA spiked in. Specified subset: FACS-sorted CD8+CD4-CCR7+CD45RA+ naive T cells. These receptors were taken from a human donor in good health. Some libraries in this study had Jurkat cell RNA spiked in.

In DNA, the CDR3 is TGCAGCGTTGAAAGAAGAACTAGCGTATACAATGAGCAGTTCTTC. Translated, it gives CSVERRTSVYNEQFF. The rearrangement links TRBV29-1 to TRBJ2-1; 7 positions agree with TRBD2. The germline CDR1 and CDR2 sequences are SQVTM and ANQGSEA. The ends lost 2 bases at V and 4 bases at J; junction bases unmatched: 8. The CDR3 consists of 15 residues.

This clonotype came up a few times. V gene TRBV25-1 combines with J gene TRBJ2-7; 8 nucleotides align to TRBD2. With 6 bases clipped from V and 3 bases from J, the junction kept 7 bases outside the gene matches. This CDR3 spans 14 amino acids. Germline V gives CDR1 MGHDK, CDR2 SYGVNS. The CDR3 nucleotides are TGTGCCAGCAGCGCCGGGACTAGATACTACGAGCAGTACTTC. Its translation: CASSAGTRYYEQYF.

This clonotype was observed many times. The chain carries TRBV2 and TRBJ2-1; D may be TRBD1 (5 bases). From germline, CDR1 is SNHLY and CDR2 FYNNEI. The CDR3 runs 11 residues. V gave up 8 bases and J gave up 9 bases, with 11 bases separating them. The chain's CDR3 is CASQGTGEQFF. For the CDR3, the DNA is TGTGCCAGCCAGGGTACAGGTGAGCAGTTCTTC.

Of note for this clonotype: This sequence may be a read error, since a much larger clone differs from it by one base. The CDR3 end shows no conserved phenylalanine or tryptophan, and so a read error is likely. V is TRBV5-3 and J is TRBJ1-5; D remains ambiguous. TRBV5-3 is labeled an ORF, and its function is uncertain. The CDR3 covers 13 residues. CDR3 region: CASSLAKIQPQHI. The DNA for the CDR3 is TGTGCCAGCAGCTTGGCCAAGATACAGCCCCAGCATATT.

This clonotype was recorded once. This could be a read error, since a much larger clone is one nucleotide away. The chain joins TRBV3-1 to TRBJ2-3; 9 nucleotides match TRBD1. The germline V gene has CDR1 LGHDT and CDR2 YNNKEL (reference sequence). The CDR3 runs to 14 residues. CDR3 loop: CASTRDRVTDTRYF. In DNA form, the CDR3 reads TGTGCCAGCACCCGGGACAGGGTCACAGATACGCGGTATTTT.

The table lists this clonotype with many counts. V and J are TRBV7-2 and TRBJ2-3; 15 bases are a match to TRBD2. The germline V gene has CDR1 SGHTA and CDR2 FQGNSA. The length of the CDR3 is 17 residues. The junction had 5 bases not matched to a gene; V was cut back by 4 bases and J by 3 bases. The CDR3 DNA is TGTGCCAGCAGCTACGGGACTAGCGGGAGGTGGACAGATACGCAGTATTTT. Residues: CASSYGTSGRWTDTQYF.

This clonotype was detected many times. This chain connects TRBV5-6 to TRBJ1-1; D is undetermined. Germline V gene lookup returns CDR1 SGHDT and CDR2 YYEEEE. V lost 4 bases, J lost 8 bases, and 15 bases lay in between. The CDR3 contains 13 residues. CDR3 sequence: CASSHGSPNEAFF. CDR3 bases: TGTGCCAGCAGCCACGGGTCACCGAACGAAGCTTTCTTT. Full variable domain (missing parts from reference TRBV5-6 and TRBJ1-1): DAGVTQSPTHLIKTRGQQVTLRCSPKSGHDTVSWYQQALGQGPQFIFQYYEEEERQRGNFPDRFSGHQFPNYSSELNVNALLLGDSALYLCASSHGSPNEAFFGQGTRLTVV.

This clonotype appeared a few times. This chain links TRBV19 with TRBJ2-3; D might be TRBD1 (5 bases). The V gene lost 8 bases and the J gene lost 6 bases, with 15 bases spanning the gap. Germline CDR1 and CDR2: LNHDA and SQIVND (reference sequence). The CDR3 has 13 residues. DNA of the CDR3: TGTGCCAGTGGGGCTTACATAAGGGATACGCAGTATTTT. Amino acid sequence: CASGAYIRDTQYF.

This chain joins TRBV6-1 and TRBJ2-3; a weak D match, TRBD2 (6 bases). Trimming took 7 bases from V and 8 from J, leaving 25 bases between them. The length of the CDR3 is 16 residues. Germline CDR1 reads MNHNS; CDR2 reads SASEGT. CDR3 sequence (DNA): TGTGCCAGCAACACCCAAGAGGGAGGAGGCCTGGGTACGCAGTATTTT. Encoded protein: CASNTQEGGGLGTQYF.

The chain carries TRBV2 and TRBJ2-5; TRBD2 might be the D (6 bases). Germline V gene lookup returns CDR1 SNHLY and CDR2 FYNNEI. This CDR3 comprises 13 residues. Trimming cost V 2 bases and J 5 bases, with 9 bases left between them. CDR3 region: CASSEQGGETQYF. The CDR3 region has the DNA TGTGCCAGCAGTGAACAGGGAGGTGAGACCCAGTACTTC.

This clonotype was seen only a few times. This chain joins TRBV7-9 and TRBJ1-1, with 7 positions matching TRBD1. The germline V gene has CDR1 SEHNR and CDR2 FQNEAQ (reference sequence). V lost 5 bases, J lost 3 bases, and 6 bases stayed unmatched. There are 14 residues in the CDR3. The CDR3 region has the DNA TGTGCCAGCAGCACGTCTACAGGGGACACTGAAGCTTTCTTT. Translating gives CASSTSTGDTEAFF.

This clonotype was detected only once. A much larger clone differs by one base, so this may be a read error. The rearrangement uses TRBV7-9 and TRBJ1-1; 8 bases match TRBD1. This CDR3 has 16 amino acids. Trimming cost V 2 bases and J 7 bases; bases outside gene matches: 12. Germline V gives CDR1 SEHNR, CDR2 FQNEAQ (reference sequence). The CDR3 coding sequence is TGTGCCAGCAGCTTACCGCCGGGACAGGATTACATTGAAGCTTTCTTT. Protein sequence: CASSLPPGQDYIEAFF.

This clonotype has a handful of counts. The V and J genes are TRBV18 and TRBJ2-3, with unresolved D. Germline assignment: CDR1 KGHSH and CDR2 LQKENI. This CDR3 spans 14 amino acids. The V end lost 0 bases, the J end lost 2 bases, and 6 bases lay between the germline ends. The CDR3 is CASSPPESTDTQYF. CDR3 nucleotide sequence: TGTGCCAGCTCACCACCGGAGTCCACAGATACGCAGTATTTT.

The table lists this clonotype with many counts. The genes are TRBV21-1 and TRBJ2-6; the D call in the table, TRBD1, was not verified against the DNA. TRBV21-1 is labeled a pseudogene. The CDR3 length is 19 residues. As DNA, the CDR3 is TGTGCCAGCAGCAAAAGACAGGAACGATCCAGCTCTGGGGCCAACGTCCTGACTTTC. As protein: CASSKRQERSSSGANVLTF.

This clonotype was recorded many times. V is TRBV6-2 or TRBV6-3 and J is TRBJ1-5; D gene uncertain. The V end was cut by 7 bases, the J end by 3 bases, with 10 bases between. This CDR3 spans 13 amino acids. CDR1 and CDR2 from the germline V gene are MNHEY and SVGEGT. CDR3 nucleotide sequence: TGTGCCAGCACGGACCGATCCAATCAGCCCCAGCATTTT. This translates into CASTDRSNQPQHF.

A remark on this clonotype: Likely a read error: the CDR3 ends without its conserved phenylalanine or tryptophan. No DNA is shown, since the ends of the CDR3 on it are uncertain; the CDR3 is the one TCRdb lists. The chain is built from TRBV28 and TRBJ2-3. The CDR3 region is 16 residues in length, termini included. Germline assignment: CDR1 MDHEN and CDR2 SYDVKM. The CDR3 is CASSFSSRQPTDTQDY.

The chain links TRBV29-1 to TRBJ2-7, with 8 positions matching TRBD2. Trimming cost V 3 bases and J 3 bases; bases outside gene matches: 7. This CDR3 contains 14 residues. Germline-derived CDR1 and CDR2 are SQVTM and ANQGSEA. The CDR3 region is CSVESSGDFYEQYF. CDR3 in DNA: TGCAGCGTTGAGAGTAGCGGGGACTTCTACGAGCAGTACTTC.

There are many counts of this clonotype. This rearrangement joins TRBV28 to TRBJ2-3, with TRBD2 matching over 8 bases. The ends lost 6 bases at V and 2 bases at J; junction bases unmatched: 7. Germline CDR1 MDHEN, CDR2 SYDVKM. This CDR3 contains 15 residues. The CDR3 loop reads CASRSPGGVTDTQYF. In nucleotides, the CDR3 is TGTGCCAGCAGATCCCCCGGGGGGGTCACAGATACGCAGTATTTT. The full variable domain, completed using reference TRBV28 and TRBJ2-3, is DVKVTQSSRYLVKRTGEKVFLECVQDMDHENMFWYRQDPGLGLRLIYFSYDVKMKEKGDIPEGYSVSREKKERFSLILESASTNQTSMYLCASRSPGGVTDTQYFGPGTRLTVL.

Turning to this clonotype: A much larger clonotype is one base distant, so this may be a read error. The CDR3 does not close with the conserved phenylalanine or tryptophan, likely indicating a read error. This chain connects TRBV7-9 to TRBJ2-7; tentative D call: TRBD1 (6 bases). The germline gives CDR1 SEHNR, CDR2 FQNEAQ (reference sequence). Deletions cut 1 base from V and 0 bases from J, with 16 bases between. CDR3 length: 17 residues. This CDR3 is CASSLDKKTGSSYEQYY. The DNA of the CDR3 is TGTGCCAGCAGCTTAGACAAAAAAACAGGGTCCTCCTACGAGCAGTACTAC.

V is TRBV7-3 and J is TRBJ2-2; 10 bases map to TRBD2. The CDR3 is 15 amino acids. Trimming removed 4 bases from V and 5 bases from J; junction bases left unmatched: 4. Germline V gene sequence: CDR1 SGHTA, CDR2 FQGTGA. The CDR3 nucleotides read TGTGCCAGCAGCTCCTTAGCGGGAGGAACCGGGGAGCTGTTTTTT. It encodes CASSSLAGGTGELFF.

Notes on this clonotype: A much larger clone lies a single base off, so this may be a read error. Here the CDR3 DNA reads TGTGCCAGCATCGACAGGGCCGATACGCAGAATTTT. Translated: CASIDRADTQNF. The chain uses TRBV25-1 and TRBJ2-3; 7 bases match TRBD1. The CDR3 consists of 12 residues. CDR1 and CDR2 (germline): MGHDK, SYGVNS.

V usage is TRBV6-2 or TRBV6-3 and J usage is TRBJ2-7; D remains unclear. This CDR3 comprises 12 residues. Per germline, CDR1 MNHEY and CDR2 SVGEGT. V was shortened by 0 bases and J by 6 bases, with 6 bases between the two germline ends. DNA of the CDR3: TGTGCCAGCAGTTACTCGAAGGCCGAGCAGTACTTC. It encodes CASSYSKAEQYF.

This sequence joins TRBV6-2 or TRBV6-3 and TRBJ2-7; possibly TRBD1 for D (5 bases). V was trimmed by 4 bases and J by 6 bases, leaving 22 bases between them. CDR1 is MNHEY, CDR2 SVGEGT, per germline. This CDR3 has 16 amino acids. The CDR3 region is CASSSLSRVYGFEQYF. In nucleotides, the CDR3 is TGTGCCAGCAGTTCCTTGTCCAGGGTATACGGCTTCGAGCAGTACTTC.

V and J are TRBV29-1 and TRBJ2-7; no definite D call. The V end was cut by 5 bases, the J end by 3 bases, with 8 bases between. There are 11 residues in the CDR3. The germline V gene has CDR1 SQVTM and CDR2 ANQGSEA. The CDR3 nucleotides read TGCAGCGTTTACAAGGGCTACGAGCAGTACTTC. The encoded protein is CSVYKGYEQYF.

V is TRBV28 and J is TRBJ2-7; D uncertain. V lost 5 bases and J 3 bases, leaving 2 bases between the germline ends. The CDR3 runs to 10 residues. Looked up from germline, CDR1 is MDHEN and CDR2 is SYDVKM. CDR3 sequence (DNA): TGTGCCAGCAGTCACTACGAGCAGTACTTC. As protein: CASSHYEQYF.

The rearrangement joins TRBV27 to TRBJ2-3; 11 bases align to TRBD2. This CDR3 is 18 amino acids long. In germline, CDR1 is MNHEY, CDR2 SMNVEV (reference sequence). V dropped 6 bases and J dropped 0; count of bases not matched to a gene: 11. The CDR3 coding sequence is TGTGCCAGCAGATCGCCGTTGAGACTAGCGGGGAGCACAGATACGCAGTATTTT. Its protein product is CASRSPLRLAGSTDTQYF.